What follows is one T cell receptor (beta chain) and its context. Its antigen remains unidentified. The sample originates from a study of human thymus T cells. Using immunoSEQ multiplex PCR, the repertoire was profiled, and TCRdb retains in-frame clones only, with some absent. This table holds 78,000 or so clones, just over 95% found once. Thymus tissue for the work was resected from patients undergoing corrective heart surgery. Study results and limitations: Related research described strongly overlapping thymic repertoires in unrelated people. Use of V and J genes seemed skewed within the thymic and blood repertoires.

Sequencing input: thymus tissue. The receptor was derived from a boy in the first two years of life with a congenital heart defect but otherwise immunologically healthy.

The CDR3 coding sequence is TGTGCCAGCAGCCATGCGGACAACCGCTCTGGAAACACCATATATTTT. It codes for CASSHADNRSGNTIYF. This chain connects TRBV7-2 to TRBJ1-3, with D possibly matching TRBD1 (5 bases). Trimming left V 5 bases short and J 0 bases short, with 14 bases between. The length of the CDR3 is 16 residues. Germline CDR1 SGHTA, CDR2 FQGNSA.